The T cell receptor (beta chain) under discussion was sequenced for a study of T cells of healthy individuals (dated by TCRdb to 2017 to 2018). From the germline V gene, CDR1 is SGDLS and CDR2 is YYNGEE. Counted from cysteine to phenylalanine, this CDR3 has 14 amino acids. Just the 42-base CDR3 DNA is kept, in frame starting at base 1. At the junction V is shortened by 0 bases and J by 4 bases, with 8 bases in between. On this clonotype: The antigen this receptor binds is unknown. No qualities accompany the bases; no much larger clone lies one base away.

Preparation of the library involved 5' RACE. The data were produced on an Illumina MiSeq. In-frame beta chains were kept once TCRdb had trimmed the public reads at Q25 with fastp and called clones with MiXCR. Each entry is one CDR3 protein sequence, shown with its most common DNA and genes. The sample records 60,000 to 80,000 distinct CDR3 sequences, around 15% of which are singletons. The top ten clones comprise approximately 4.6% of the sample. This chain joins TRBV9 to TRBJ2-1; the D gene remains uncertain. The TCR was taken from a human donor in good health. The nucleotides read TGTGCCAGCAGCGTAGTCACGGAGTACAATGAGCAGTTCTTC. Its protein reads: CASSVVTEYNEQFF.